The source of this T cell receptor (beta chain) is a study of cytomegalovirus exposure and HLA in healthy donors. The study's findings and limits: Most observed TCR sequences were rare, whereas some public TCRs were detected in many donors. Cytomegalovirus status was reportedly diagnosed by the classifier with high sensitivity and specificity.

This CDR3 is 15 amino acids long. V dropped 2 bases and J dropped 2 bases, with 10 bases sitting between them. Per germline, CDR1 SGHAT and CDR2 FQNNGV. The protocol was immunoSEQ multiplex PCR, while the TCRdb copy is restricted to in-frame clones and leaves out a portion. The sample lists some 230,000 clones; around nine tenths were seen once. A note on this clone: The antigen is undetermined.

The gene calls are TRBV11-2 and TRBJ1-5; possible D gene TRBD1, 5 bases. This TCR was recovered from a woman younger than 35 in good health and CMV-seronegative. Material: PBMCs. The CDR3, as DNA: TGTGCCAGCAGCTTAAGTGGGGCGGGCAATCAGCCCCAGCATTTT. It is translated as CASSLSGAGNQPQHF.